This TCR beta chain was obtained from a study of T cell changes during pregnancy in multiple sclerosis. The assay was immunoSEQ multiplex PCR, and TCRdb's table has in-frame clones only and misses some. The table includes 35,000 to 45,000 clones, approximately 91% detected once. The source is a female donor with multiple sclerosis, enrolled in a pregnancy study. This specimen consisted of CD4+ T cells from peripheral blood mononuclear cells, obtained in the first trimester of pregnancy.

The CDR3 sequence is CASSLTATGLGGYTF. The CDR3 DNA follows: TGCGCCAGCAGCTTGACGGCCACAGGGTTGGGTGGCTACACCTTC. This chain joins TRBV5-1 and TRBJ1-2, with TRBD1 as a possible D gene (6 bases). CDR1 is SGHRS, CDR2 YFSETQ, per germline. Deletions cut 1 base from V and 7 bases from J, with 17 bases between. The CDR3 contains 15 residues. The entire variable domain, with the rest obtained from reference TRBV5-1 and TRBJ1-2, is as follows: KAGVTQTPRYLIKTRGQQVTLSCSPISGHRSVSWYQQTPGQGLQFLFEYFSETQRNKGNFPGRFSGRQFSNSRSEMNVSTLELGDSALYLCASSLTATGLGGYTFGSGTRLTVV.